The 2 T cell receptor beta chains below come from one sample, sequenced in a study of somatic mutations in cytotoxic T cells in rheumatoid arthritis. Assay: immunoSEQ multiplex PCR; the TCRdb copy retains only in-frame clones and omits some. The data contain approximately 19,000 clones, around four fifths of them singletons. The material sequenced was CD8+ T cells sorted from blood. The receptors were gathered from an adult with rheumatoid arthritis.

The genes are TRBV27 and TRBJ1-1, with D perhaps TRBD1 (5 bases). The V end was cut by 8 bases, the J end by 3 bases, with 16 bases between. There are 14 residues in the CDR3. Germline V lookup: CDR1 MNHEY, CDR2 SMNVEV (reference sequence). The chain's CDR3 is CASQGRIKDTEAFF. DNA for the CDR3: TGTGCCAGCCAGGGAAGGATCAAGGACACTGAAGCTTTCTTT.

The chain joins TRBV11-2 to TRBJ2-1; no clear D gene. In germline, CDR1 is SGHAT, CDR2 FQNNGV. CDR3 length equals 13 residues. V was trimmed by 5 bases and J by 6 bases, leaving 11 bases between them. The CDR3 bases are TGTGCCAGCAGCCCGCCGTGGGGCAATGAGCAGTTCTTC. Its protein is CASSPPWGNEQFF.